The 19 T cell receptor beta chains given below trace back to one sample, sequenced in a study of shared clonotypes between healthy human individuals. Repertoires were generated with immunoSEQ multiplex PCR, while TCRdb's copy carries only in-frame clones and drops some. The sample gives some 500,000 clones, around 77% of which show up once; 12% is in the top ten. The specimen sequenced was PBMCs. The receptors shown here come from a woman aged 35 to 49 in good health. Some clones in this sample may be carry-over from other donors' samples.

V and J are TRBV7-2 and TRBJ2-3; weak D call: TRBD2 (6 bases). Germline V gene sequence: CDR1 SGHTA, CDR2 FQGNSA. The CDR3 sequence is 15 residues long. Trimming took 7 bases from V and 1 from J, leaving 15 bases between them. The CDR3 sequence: CASNPVGGGTDTQYF. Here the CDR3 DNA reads TGTGCCAGCAACCCCGTTGGCGGGGGCACAGATACGCAGTATTTT.

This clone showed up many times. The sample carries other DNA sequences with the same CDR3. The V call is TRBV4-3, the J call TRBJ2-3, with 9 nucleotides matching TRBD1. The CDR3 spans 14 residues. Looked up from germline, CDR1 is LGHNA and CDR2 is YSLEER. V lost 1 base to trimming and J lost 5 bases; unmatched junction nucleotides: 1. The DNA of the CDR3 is TGCGCCAGCAGCCAAGGGACAGGGGTAGATACGCAGTATTTT. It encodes CASSQGTGVDTQYF.

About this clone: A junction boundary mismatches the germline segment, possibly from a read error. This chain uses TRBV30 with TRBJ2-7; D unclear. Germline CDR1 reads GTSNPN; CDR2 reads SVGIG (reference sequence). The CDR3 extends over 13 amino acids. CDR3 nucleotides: TGTGCCTGGAGCTGGCTTAACTCCTGCGAGCAGTACTTC. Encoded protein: CAWSWLNSCEQYF.

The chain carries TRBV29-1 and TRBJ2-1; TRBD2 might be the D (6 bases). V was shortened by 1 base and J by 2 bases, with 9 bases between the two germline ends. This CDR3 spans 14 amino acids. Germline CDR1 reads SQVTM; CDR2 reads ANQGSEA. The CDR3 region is CSVEGSSAYNEQFF. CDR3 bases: TGCAGCGTTGAAGGTTCTAGCGCCTACAATGAGCAGTTCTTC.

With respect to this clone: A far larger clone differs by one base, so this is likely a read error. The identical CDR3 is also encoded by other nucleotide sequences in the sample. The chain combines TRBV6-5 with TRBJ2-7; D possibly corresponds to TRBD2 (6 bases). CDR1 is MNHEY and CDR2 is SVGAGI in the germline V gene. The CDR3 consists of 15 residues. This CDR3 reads CASSYSGTGSYEQYF. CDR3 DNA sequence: TGCGCCAGCAGTTACTCGGGGACTGGGTCCTACGAGCAGTACTTC.

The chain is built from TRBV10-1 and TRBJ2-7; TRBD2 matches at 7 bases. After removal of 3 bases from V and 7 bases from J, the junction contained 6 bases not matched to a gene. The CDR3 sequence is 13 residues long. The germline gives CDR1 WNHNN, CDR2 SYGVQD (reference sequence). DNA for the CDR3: TGCGCCAGCAGTGACCCGGGACTAATAGAGCAGTACTTC. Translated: CASSDPGLIEQYF.

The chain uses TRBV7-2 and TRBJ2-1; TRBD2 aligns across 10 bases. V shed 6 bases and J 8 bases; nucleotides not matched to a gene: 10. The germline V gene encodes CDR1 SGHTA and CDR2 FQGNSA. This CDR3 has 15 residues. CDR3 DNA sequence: TGTGCCAGCAGGGGAGCTAGCGGGAGTGGCTATGAGCAGTTCTTC. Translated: CASRGASGSGYEQFF.

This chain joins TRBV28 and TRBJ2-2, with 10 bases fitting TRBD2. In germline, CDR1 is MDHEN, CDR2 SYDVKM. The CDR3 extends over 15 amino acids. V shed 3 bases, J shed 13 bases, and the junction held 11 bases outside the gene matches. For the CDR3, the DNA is TGTGCCAGCAGTTTCTCGGCTAGCGGGAGTGGCGTGCTGTTTTTT. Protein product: CASSFSASGSGVLFF.

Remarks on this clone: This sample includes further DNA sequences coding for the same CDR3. The CDR3 here is CSVGGDTEAFF. In DNA form, the CDR3 reads TGCAGCGTGGGGGGTGACACTGAAGCTTTCTTT. V usage is TRBV29-1 and J usage is TRBJ1-1, with D possibly being TRBD1 (5 bases). Trimming shortened V by 6 bases and J by 3 bases, and 8 bases separated the two germline ends. The germline V gene encodes CDR1 SQVTM and CDR2 ANQGSEA. The CDR3 is made up of 11 amino acids.

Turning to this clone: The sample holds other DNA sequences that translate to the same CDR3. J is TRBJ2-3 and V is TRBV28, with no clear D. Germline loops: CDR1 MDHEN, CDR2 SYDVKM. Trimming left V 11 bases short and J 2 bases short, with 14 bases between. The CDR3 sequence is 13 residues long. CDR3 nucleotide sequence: TGTGCCTCCAGCGCCCCGAACACAGATACGCAGTATTTT. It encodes CASSAPNTDTQYF.

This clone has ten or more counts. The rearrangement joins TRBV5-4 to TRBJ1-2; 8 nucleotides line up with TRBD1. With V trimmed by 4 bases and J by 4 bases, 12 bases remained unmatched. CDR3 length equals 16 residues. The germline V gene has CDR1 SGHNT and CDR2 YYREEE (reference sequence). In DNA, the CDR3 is TGTGCCAGCAGCAACGGTGGGCAGGGGGCTTTCTATGGCTACACCTTC. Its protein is CASSNGGQGAFYGYTF. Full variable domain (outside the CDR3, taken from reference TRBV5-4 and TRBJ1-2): ETGVTQSPTHLIKTRGQQVTLRCSSQSGHNTVSWYQQALGQGPQFIFQYYREEENGRGNFPPRFSGLQFPNYSSELNVNALELDDSALYLCASSNGGQGAFYGYTFGSGTRLTVV.

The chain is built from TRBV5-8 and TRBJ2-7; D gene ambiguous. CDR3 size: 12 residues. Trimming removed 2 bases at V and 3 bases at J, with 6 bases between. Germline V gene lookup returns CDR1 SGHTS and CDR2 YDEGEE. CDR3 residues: CASSFGVYEQYF. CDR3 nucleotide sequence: TGTGCCAGCAGCTTTGGGGTCTACGAGCAGTACTTC.

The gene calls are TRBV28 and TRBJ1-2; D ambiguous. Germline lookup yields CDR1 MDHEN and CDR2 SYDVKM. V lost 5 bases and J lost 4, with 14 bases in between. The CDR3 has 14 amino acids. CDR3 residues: CASSLLDMAYGYTF. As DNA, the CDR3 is TGTGCCAGCAGTCTCTTAGACATGGCCTATGGCTACACCTTC.

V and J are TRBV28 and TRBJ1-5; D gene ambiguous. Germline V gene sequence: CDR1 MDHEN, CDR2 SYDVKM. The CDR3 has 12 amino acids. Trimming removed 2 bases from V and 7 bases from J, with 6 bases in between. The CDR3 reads CASSLDQQPQHF. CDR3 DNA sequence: TGTGCCAGCAGTTTAGACCAACAGCCCCAGCATTTT.

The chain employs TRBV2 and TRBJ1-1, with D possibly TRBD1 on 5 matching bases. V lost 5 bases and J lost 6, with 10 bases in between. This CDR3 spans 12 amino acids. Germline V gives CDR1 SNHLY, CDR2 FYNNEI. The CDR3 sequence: CASSPRGAEAFF. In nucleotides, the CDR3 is TGTGCCAGCAGTCCGCGGGGGGCTGAAGCTTTCTTT.

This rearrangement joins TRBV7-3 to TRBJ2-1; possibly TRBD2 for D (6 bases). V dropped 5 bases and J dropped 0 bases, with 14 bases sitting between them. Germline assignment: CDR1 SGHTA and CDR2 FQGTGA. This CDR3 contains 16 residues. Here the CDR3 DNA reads TGTGCCAGCAGCCCCGGGCCGGGAGTCTCCTACAATGAGCAGTTCTTC. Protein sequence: CASSPGPGVSYNEQFF.

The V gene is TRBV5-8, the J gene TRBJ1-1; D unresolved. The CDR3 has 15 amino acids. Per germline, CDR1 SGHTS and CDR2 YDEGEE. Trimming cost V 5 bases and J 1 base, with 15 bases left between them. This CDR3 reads CASRYRGGGNTEAFF. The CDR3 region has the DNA TGTGCCAGCAGGTATCGAGGTGGTGGGAACACTGAAGCTTTCTTT.

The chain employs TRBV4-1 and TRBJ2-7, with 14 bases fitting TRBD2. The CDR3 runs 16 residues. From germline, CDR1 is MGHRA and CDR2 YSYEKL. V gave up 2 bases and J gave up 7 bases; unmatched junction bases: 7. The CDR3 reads CASSQWGLAGVPEQYF. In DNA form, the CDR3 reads TGCGCCAGCAGCCAATGGGGACTAGCGGGAGTCCCTGAGCAGTACTTC.

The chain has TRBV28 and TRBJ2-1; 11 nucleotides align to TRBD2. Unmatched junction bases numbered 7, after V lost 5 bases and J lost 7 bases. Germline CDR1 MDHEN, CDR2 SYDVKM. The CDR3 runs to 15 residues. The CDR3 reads CASSQTTSGKNEQFF. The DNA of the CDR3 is TGTGCCAGCAGTCAGACGACTAGCGGGAAAAATGAGCAGTTCTTC.